The 18 T cell receptor beta chains below come from one sample, sequenced in a study of identical twins. In TCRdb, the 5' RACE reads were re-called with MiXCR into one record per CDR3 protein. Among approximately 410,000 distinct CDR3 sequences listed, approximately 18% were seen once. The sequenced material came from naive T cells sorted from blood. All receptors derive from a middle-aged man in good health.

This clonotype was detected ten times or more. V is TRBV20-1 and J is TRBJ2-3; TRBD2 aligns across 12 bases. The CDR3 contains 15 residues. Germline CDR1 reads DFQATT; CDR2 reads SNEGSKA (reference sequence). The V gene end was trimmed by 6 bases and the J gene end by 4 bases; junction bases not matched to a gene: 8. This chain's CDR3 is CSAPTSGSSSDTQYF. CDR3 nucleotide sequence: TGCAGTGCCCCGACTAGCGGGAGTTCTTCAGATACGCAGTATTTT.

The rearrangement joins TRBV20-1 to TRBJ2-1, with unresolved D. CDR1 is DFQATT and CDR2 is SNEGSKA in the germline V gene (reference sequence). The CDR3 extends over 12 amino acids. V dropped 2 bases and J dropped 10 bases, with 12 bases sitting between them. The CDR3 sequence: CSARNWHGEQFF. The CDR3 DNA reads as TGCAGTGCTAGAAACTGGCACGGGGAGCAGTTCTTC.

This clonotype was counted only a few times. The chain uses TRBV5-5 and TRBJ2-2, with D unresolved. CDR1 SGHKS and CDR2 YYEKEE come from the germline V gene (reference sequence). Trimming stripped 1 base from V and 0 bases from J, with 7 bases between. The CDR3 consists of 15 residues. Written as DNA, the CDR3 is TGTGCCAGCAGCTTGTGGAGTACGAACACCGGGGAGCTGTTTTTT. Protein sequence: CASSLWSTNTGELFF.

V and J are TRBV7-2 and TRBJ2-5; 9 bases match TRBD2. The V gene's germline CDR1 is SGHTA and CDR2 FQGNSA. The V gene end was trimmed by 5 bases and the J gene end by 5 bases; junction bases not matched to a gene: 9. The CDR3 sequence is 15 residues long. The CDR3 loop is CASSPGTSLRETQYF. The CDR3 DNA is TGTGCCAGCAGCCCCGGGACTAGCCTCCGGGAGACCCAGTACTTC.

V gene TRBV19 combines with J gene TRBJ1-5; the match to TRBD1 covers 8 bases. CDR3 length: 14 amino acids. V was pared by 4 bases and J by 6 bases, with 5 bases of the junction left unmatched. Germline V gives CDR1 LNHDA, CDR2 SQIVND (reference sequence). The CDR3 loop reads CASSKPGGGQPQHF. The CDR3 bases are TGTGCCAGTAGTAAACCAGGGGGCGGTCAGCCCCAGCATTTT.

This clonotype was observed a few times. The V and J genes are TRBV11-2 and TRBJ2-6; D remains ambiguous. The CDR3 runs to 17 residues. Trimming took off 5 bases at V and 0 bases at J, with 14 bases between the two ends. Germline CDR1 and CDR2: SGHAT and FQNNGV. The CDR3 loop reads CASSKIREFSGANVLTF. The CDR3 region has the DNA TGTGCCAGCAGCAAAATCCGCGAATTCTCTGGGGCCAACGTCCTGACTTTC.

In its sample, this clonotype was seen many times. J is TRBJ2-1 and V is TRBV28; D is uncertain. CDR3 length: 11 amino acids. Trimming removed 7 bases from V and 6 bases from J, with 7 bases in between. The germline V gene has CDR1 MDHEN and CDR2 SYDVKM. The CDR3 protein is CASILLNEQFF. Written as DNA, the CDR3 is TGTGCCAGCATCCTCCTCAATGAGCAGTTCTTC.

The rearrangement uses TRBV6-2 or TRBV6-3 and TRBJ1-2; 7 nucleotides agree with TRBD1. After removal of 2 bases from V and 0 bases from J, the junction contained 3 bases not matched to a gene. This CDR3 has 15 residues. Germline V CDR1 and CDR2: MNHEY, SVGEGT. The CDR3 spells CASSYGTVANYGYTF. The DNA for the CDR3 is TGTGCCAGCAGTTACGGGACAGTCGCTAACTATGGCTACACCTTC.

The gene calls are TRBV29-1 and TRBJ1-5; 7 bases map to TRBD1. Germline lookup yields CDR1 SQVTM and CDR2 ANQGSEA. The length of the CDR3 is 14 residues. V shed 6 bases, J shed 6 bases, and the junction held 11 bases outside the gene matches. The DNA of the CDR3 is TGCAGCGTCAGGGCCGGGACAGAGGGTCAGCCCCAGCATTTT. It encodes CSVRAGTEGQPQHF.

The chain couples TRBV19 to TRBJ2-5, with 11 bases matching TRBD2. Germline trimming cut 6 bases from V and 5 bases from J; bases unmatched to any gene: 8. Germline V gives CDR1 LNHDA, CDR2 SQIVND (reference sequence). The CDR3 sequence is 15 residues long. The CDR3 is CASSRKTSGVETQYF. DNA for the CDR3: TGTGCCAGTAGCCGAAAGACTAGCGGGGTGGAGACCCAGTACTTC.

The genes are TRBV4-2 and TRBJ2-1; TRBD1 matches 9 bases. Per the germline V gene, CDR1 is LGHNA and CDR2 is YNFKEQ. This CDR3 has 16 residues. V was clipped by 4 bases and J by 4 bases; unmatched bases: 8. The CDR3 spells CASSPSGTGLYNEQFF. In DNA, the CDR3 is TGTGCCAGCAGCCCATCCGGGACAGGGTTATACAATGAGCAGTTCTTC.

Of note for this clonotype: This may arise from a read error, as a much more abundant clone is one base away. The chain employs TRBV7-8 and TRBJ2-3; D might be TRBD2 (6 bases). Germline V gives CDR1 SGHVS, CDR2 FQNEAQ. The CDR3 is made up of 13 amino acids. The CDR3 nucleotides read TGTGCCAGCAGCCGGCGGGAAACAGATACGCGGTATTTT. It encodes CASSRRETDTRYF.

The chain combines TRBV2 with TRBJ2-3; the D gene is possibly TRBD2 (6 bases). CDR1 is SNHLY, CDR2 FYNNEI, per germline. Trimming pared 8 bases from V and 6 bases from J, leaving 18 bases between. The CDR3 runs 14 residues. The DNA of the CDR3 is TGTGCCAGCCGCGACAGACTAGGTTCGGATACGCAGTATTTT. Translation: CASRDRLGSDTQYF.

This chain uses TRBV12-3 or TRBV12-4 with TRBJ2-1; D is unclear. CDR3 length equals 11 residues. Trimming left V 7 bases short and J 5 bases short, with 6 bases between. The CDR3 region has the DNA TGTGCCAGCAAAATGCACAATGAGCAGTTCTTC. This encodes CASKMHNEQFF.

This clonotype was seen at least ten times. This rearrangement joins TRBV12-3 or TRBV12-4 to TRBJ2-4; no clear D. This CDR3 spans 11 amino acids. Trimming removed 6 bases from V and 5 bases from J, with 5 bases in between. Here the CDR3 DNA reads TGTGCCAGCAGCTCAGAAAACATTCAGTACTTC. The encoded protein is CASSSENIQYF.

This clonotype was counted many times. The rearrangement joins TRBV20-1 to TRBJ1-5; D ambiguous. The CDR3 sequence is 15 residues long. V was pared by 3 bases and J by 1 base, with 13 bases between. Germline values: CDR1 DFQATT, CDR2 SNEGSKA (reference sequence). CDR3 loop: CSASPRSDSNQPQHF. DNA for the CDR3: TGCAGTGCTAGTCCCAGGTCGGACAGCAATCAGCCCCAGCATTTT.

This clonotype has only a few counts. The rearrangement joins TRBV6-2 or TRBV6-3 to TRBJ2-1; 9 bases are shared with TRBD1. From germline, CDR1 is MNHEY and CDR2 SVGEGT. Unmatched junction bases numbered 11, after V lost 6 bases and J lost 14 bases. This CDR3 has 13 amino acids. CDR3 amino acids: CASRGQTGGRKFF. CDR3 sequence (DNA): TGTGCCAGCAGAGGCCAGACAGGGGGAAGGAAGTTCTTC.

This clonotype was observed at least ten times. The genes are TRBV5-1 and TRBJ1-2; 7 bases map to TRBD1. V dropped 0 bases and J dropped 5; count of bases not matched to a gene: 10. The CDR3 totals 16 residues. The germline V gene has CDR1 SGHRS and CDR2 YFSETQ. The CDR3 sequence is CASSLEIEGAGYGYTF. The CDR3 region has the DNA TGCGCCAGCAGCTTGGAGATCGAGGGGGCAGGGTATGGCTACACCTTC.